The present T cell receptor (beta chain) was sequenced within a study of blood T cells in healthy people across ages. Study outcomes and limitations: Higher diversity and more naive CD4+ cells were features of long-lived donors, compared to aged donors.

The table lists this clonotype with a few counts. The antigen remains unidentified. The CDR3 is 15 amino acids. In germline, CDR1 is MNHEY, CDR2 SVGAGI. The V end lost 0 bases, the J end lost 2 bases, and 7 bases lay between the germline ends. A second about 7 to 11 cycle PCR used barcoded and J-beta primers. TCRdb analysed the 5' RACE reads with MiXCR anew, one entry per CDR3 protein. The sample gives about 570,000 distinct CDR3 sequences, 27% of which show up once; roughly 18% is in the top ten. Healthy Caucasian individuals from Russia aged about 6 to 95 were enrolled as donors. This clonotype originated in a woman aged 70-85 years in good health. The V call is TRBV6-5, the J call TRBJ1-4; maybe TRBD1 (5 bases). The sequencing input was blood. The CDR3 loop reads CASSYSAGTNEKLFF. The DNA of the CDR3 is TGTGCCAGCAGTTACTCGGCAGGGACTAATGAAAAACTGTTTTTT.